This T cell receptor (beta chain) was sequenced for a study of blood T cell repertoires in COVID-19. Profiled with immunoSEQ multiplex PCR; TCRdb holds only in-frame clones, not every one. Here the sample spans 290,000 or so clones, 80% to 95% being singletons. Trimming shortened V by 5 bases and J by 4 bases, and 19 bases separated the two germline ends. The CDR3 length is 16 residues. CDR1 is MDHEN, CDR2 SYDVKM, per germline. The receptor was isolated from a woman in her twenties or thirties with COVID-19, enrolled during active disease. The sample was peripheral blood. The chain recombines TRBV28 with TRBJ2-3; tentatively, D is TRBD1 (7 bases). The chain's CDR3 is CASSEVPRGEADTQYF. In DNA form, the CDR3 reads TGTGCCAGCAGTGAGGTACCCAGGGGGGAAGCAGATACGCAGTATTTT. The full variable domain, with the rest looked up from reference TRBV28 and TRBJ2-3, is DVKVTQSSRYLVKRTGEKVFLECVQDMDHENMFWYRQDPGLGLRLIYFSYDVKMKEKGDIPEGYSVSREKKERFSLILESASTNQTSMYLCASSEVPRGEADTQYFGPGTRLTVL.